The 30 T cell receptor beta chains in this list originate from one sample, sequenced in a study of blood T cell repertoires in COVID-19. Libraries were prepared by immunoSEQ multiplex PCR; TCRdb keeps only in-frame clonotypes and omits some of them. The sample includes fewer than 250,000 clones, approximately 84% of them seen just once. The sequencing input was peripheral blood. The receptor source for this set is a woman aged 45 to 65 with active or convalescent COVID-19.

This chain joins TRBV9 and TRBJ2-7, with a possible D match to TRBD1 (5 bases). V lost 0 bases to trimming and J lost 4 bases, with 17 bases between them. This CDR3 is 16 amino acids long. Germline V gene lookup returns CDR1 SGDLS and CDR2 YYNGEE. The CDR3: CASSVGVAGMGYEQYF. CDR3 DNA: TGTGCCAGCAGCGTAGGGGTGGCAGGGATGGGATACGAGCAGTACTTC.

This clone was observed a handful of times. The chain recombines TRBV5-1 with TRBJ1-5, with unresolved D. V lost 5 bases and J lost 3, with 12 bases in between. CDR3 size: 14 residues. The germline V gene encodes CDR1 SGHRS and CDR2 YFSETQ. The CDR3 nucleotides read TGCGCCAGCAGTTCGGGGTACCCCAATCAGCCCCAGCATTTT. Amino acids: CASSSGYPNQPQHF.

The chain couples TRBV19 to TRBJ2-5; TRBD1 matches at 9 bases. V was pared by 5 bases and J by 5 bases, with 9 bases of the junction left unmatched. The CDR3 spans 15 residues. The V gene's germline CDR1 is LNHDA and CDR2 SQIVND (reference sequence). CDR3 sequence: CASSPRDRDTETQYF. CDR3 DNA: TGTGCCAGTAGTCCCCGGGACAGGGATACGGAGACCCAGTACTTC.

The rearrangement links TRBV2 to TRBJ1-1, with TRBD1 as a possible D gene (6 bases). The CDR3 sequence is 14 residues long. Trimming cost V 5 bases and J 1 base, with 11 bases left between them. Germline-derived CDR1 and CDR2 are SNHLY and FYNNEI. CDR3 nucleotide sequence: TGTGCCAGCAGTAGCGGACAGACGAACACTGAAGCTTTCTTT. Translating gives CASSSGQTNTEAFF.

The chain combines TRBV19 with TRBJ1-4, with 8 bases that match TRBD1. After removal of 5 bases from V and 3 bases from J, the junction contained 17 bases not matched to a gene. Germline V gene lookup returns CDR1 LNHDA and CDR2 SQIVND (reference sequence). CDR3 length equals 19 residues. This CDR3 is CASSPTIGQGVLANEKLFF. As DNA, the CDR3 is TGTGCCAGTAGTCCCACGATCGGACAGGGAGTGTTGGCTAATGAAAAACTGTTTTTT. The variable domain in full, completed from reference TRBV19 and TRBJ1-4, reads DGGITQSPKYLFRKEGQNVTLSCEQNLNHDAMYWYRQDPGQGLRLIYYSQIVNDFQKGDIAEGYSVSREKKESFPLTVTSAQKNPTAFYLCASSPTIGQGVLANEKLFFGSGTQLSVL.

This clone was recorded a few times. J is TRBJ1-6 and V is TRBV6-5, with D possibly matching TRBD1 (5 bases). The V gene's germline CDR1 is MNHEY and CDR2 SVGAGI. Between the trimmed V and J ends, which lost 7 bases and 4 bases, there was a span of 14 bases. This CDR3 is 15 amino acids long. CDR3 DNA sequence: TGTGCCAGCACCAAAAGGGGATTATATAATTCACCCCTCCACTTT. It encodes CASTKRGLYNSPLHF.

The CDR3 loop is CASSPATRSGEQYF. Written as DNA, the CDR3 is TGTGCCAGCAGTCCAGCGACAAGGTCGGGGGAGCAGTACTTC. V gene TRBV6-5 combines with J gene TRBJ2-7; D is possibly TRBD2 (5 bases). V dropped 5 bases and J dropped 7 bases, with 18 bases sitting between them. The CDR3 sequence is 14 residues long. Germline CDR1 MNHEY, CDR2 SVGAGI.

This rearrangement joins TRBV5-1 to TRBJ2-5; 7 bases fit TRBD1. This CDR3 spans 15 amino acids. Germline assignment: CDR1 SGHRS and CDR2 YFSETQ. Germline trimming cut 3 bases from V and 2 bases from J; bases unmatched to any gene: 7. The CDR3 DNA reads as TGCGCCAGCAGCTCGGGACAGTCTCCTCAAGAGACCCAGTACTTC. Residues: CASSSGQSPQETQYF. The whole variable domain, remainder taken from reference TRBV5-1 and TRBJ2-5, is KAGVTQTPRYLIKTRGQQVTLSCSPISGHRSVSWYQQTPGQGLQFLFEYFSETQRNKGNFPGRFSGRQFSNSRSEMNVSTLELGDSALYLCASSSGQSPQETQYFGPGTRLLVL.

The rearrangement joins TRBV7-2 to TRBJ1-5, with D possibly matching TRBD1 (5 bases). The CDR3 is 16 residues long. The V end lost 2 bases, the J end lost 7 bases, and 18 bases lay between the germline ends. CDR1 SGHTA and CDR2 FQGNSA come from the germline V gene. CDR3 nucleotide sequence: TGTGCCAGCAGCTTAAACTACGGGGGGTCACTCCAGCCCCAGCATTTT. Encoded protein: CASSLNYGGSLQPQHF.

This clone was counted once. The chain has TRBV28 and TRBJ2-2; 7 bases are a match to TRBD1. Germline CDR1 reads MDHEN; CDR2 reads SYDVKM. The length of the CDR3 is 13 residues. Unmatched junction bases numbered 1, after V lost 6 bases and J lost 3 bases. This CDR3 reads CASSGTDTGELFF. In DNA form, the CDR3 reads TGTGCCAGCAGCGGGACAGACACCGGGGAGCTGTTTTTT. The full variable domain, its missing parts supplied by reference TRBV28 and TRBJ2-2, is DVKVTQSSRYLVKRTGEKVFLECVQDMDHENMFWYRQDPGLGLRLIYFSYDVKMKEKGDIPEGYSVSREKKERFSLILESASTNQTSMYLCASSGTDTGELFFGEGSRLTVL.

This clone is a singleton in its sample. The rearrangement uses TRBV2 and TRBJ1-6; D uncertain. Germline loops: CDR1 SNHLY, CDR2 FYNNEI. V was shortened by 2 bases and J by 13 bases, with 18 bases between the two germline ends. This CDR3 spans 15 amino acids. This CDR3 is CASSESEGLRLPLHF. Here the CDR3 DNA reads TGTGCCAGCAGTGAATCGGAGGGCCTCCGTTTGCCCCTCCACTTT.

This clone was detected only once. This chain connects TRBV7-2 to TRBJ2-1; 10 positions agree with TRBD1. V lost 6 bases and J lost 5; bases outside the gene matches: 7. The CDR3 extends over 15 amino acids. Germline CDR1 SGHTA, CDR2 FQGNSA. The CDR3 loop is CASRPIGTGDNEQFF. CDR3 DNA sequence: TGTGCCAGCAGACCCATTGGGACAGGGGACAATGAGCAGTTCTTC.

The chain is built from TRBV15 and TRBJ1-1; D not resolved. Trimming took 0 bases from V and 5 from J, leaving 13 bases between them. The germline V gene encodes CDR1 LNHNV and CDR2 YYDKDF (reference sequence). The CDR3 consists of 15 residues. CDR3 DNA: TGTGCCACCAGCAGAGACGCAGGTTCTAATACTGAAGCTTTCTTT. Residues: CATSRDAGSNTEAFF.

The chain links TRBV25-1 to TRBJ2-1; TRBD2 matches 7 bases. This CDR3 has 17 residues. The germline gives CDR1 MGHDK, CDR2 SYGVNS. V trimming: 9 bases; J trimming: 5 bases; junction bases outside the gene matches: 19. The CDR3 loop reads CASLGAGERPPHNEQFF. The DNA for the CDR3 is TGTGCCAGTCTAGGGGCGGGAGAACGCCCCCCCCACAATGAGCAGTTCTTC.

This clone came up once. The chain combines TRBV7-6 with TRBJ1-1; 9 positions match TRBD1. Trimming removed 2 bases from V and 6 bases from J; junction bases left unmatched: 4. Germline CDR1 SGHVS, CDR2 FNYEAQ. CDR3 size: 14 residues. CDR3 sequence (DNA): TGTGCCAGCAGCTTACAGGACAGGGGACCTGAAGCTTTCTTT. Encoded protein: CASSLQDRGPEAFF. The full variable domain, completed using reference TRBV7-6 and TRBJ1-1, is GAGVSQSPRYKVTKRGQDVALRCDPISGHVSLYWYRQALGQGPEFLTYFNYEAQQDKSGLPNDRFSAERPEGSISTLTIQRTEQRDSAMYRCASSLQDRGPEAFFGQGTRLTVV.

The genes are TRBV28 and TRBJ1-1; 11 bases line up with TRBD1. The V gene end was trimmed by 3 bases and the J gene end by 3 bases; junction bases not matched to a gene: 6. CDR1 is MDHEN, CDR2 SYDVKM, per germline. The CDR3 is 16 residues long. This chain's CDR3 is CASSFGTGGGYTEAFF. In nucleotides, the CDR3 is TGTGCCAGCAGTTTCGGGACAGGGGGAGGGTACACTGAAGCTTTCTTT. Supplemented by reference TRBV28 and TRBJ1-1, the full variable domain reads DVKVTQSSRYLVKRTGEKVFLECVQDMDHENMFWYRQDPGLGLRLIYFSYDVKMKEKGDIPEGYSVSREKKERFSLILESASTNQTSMYLCASSFGTGGGYTEAFFGQGTRLTVV.

The chain has TRBV2 and TRBJ1-4; the D gene is possibly TRBD1 (5 bases). Trimming took off 5 bases at V and 8 bases at J, with 21 bases between the two ends. Per the germline V gene, CDR1 is SNHLY and CDR2 is FYNNEI. The CDR3 runs to 16 residues. The CDR3 loop is CASSLNGRGLGEKLFF. The CDR3 DNA reads TGTGCCAGCAGTCTTAACGGGCGGGGCCTTGGGGAAAAACTGTTTTTT. Variable domain in full (rest from reference TRBV2 and TRBJ1-4): EPEVTQTPSHQVTQMGQEVILRCVPISNHLYFYWYRQILGQKVEFLVSFYNNEISEKSEIFDDQFSVERPDGSNFTLKIRSTKLEDSAMYFCASSLNGRGLGEKLFFGSGTQLSVL.

The V call is TRBV7-9, the J call TRBJ2-5, with no clear D. The V gene's germline CDR1 is SEHNR and CDR2 FQNEAQ (reference sequence). The CDR3 has 12 amino acids. The V end was cut by 0 bases, the J end by 7 bases, with 6 bases between. The CDR3 DNA reads as TGTGCCAGCAGCTTAGCTCGAGGGACCCAGTACTTC. Residues: CASSLARGTQYF.

The chain links TRBV3-1 (or the pseudogene TRBV3-2) to TRBJ2-5, with D perhaps TRBD2 (5 bases). Germline lookup yields CDR1 LGHDT and CDR2 YNNKEL (reference sequence). CDR3 length: 12 residues. The ends were cut back, 3 bases at V and 7 bases at J, with 9 bases in the middle. The chain's CDR3 is CASSQGEATQYF. CDR3 DNA: TGTGCCAGCAGCCAGGGAGAGGCGACCCAGTACTTC.

The chain links TRBV5-4 to TRBJ2-4; D unclear. This CDR3 comprises 16 residues. The V gene's germline CDR1 is SGHNT and CDR2 YYREEE (reference sequence). Trimming left V 4 bases short and J 0 bases short, with 14 bases between. DNA of the CDR3: TGTGCCAGCAGCGAAACTCCCTCGGGAGCCAAAAACATTCAGTACTTC. Protein product: CASSETPSGAKNIQYF.

V usage is TRBV19 and J usage is TRBJ1-5; TRBD1 agrees at 8 bases. V shed 6 bases, J shed 4 bases, and the junction held 14 bases outside the gene matches. Germline V CDR1 and CDR2: LNHDA, SQIVND (reference sequence). The CDR3 loop spans 17 amino acids. The CDR3 sequence is CASRNSPGTGKNQPQHF. CDR3 DNA sequence: TGTGCCAGTAGGAACAGTCCCGGGACAGGTAAAAATCAGCCCCAGCATTTT.

The chain recombines TRBV18 with TRBJ2-7; TRBD1 matches at 9 bases. V shed 6 bases, J shed 6 bases, and the junction held 12 bases outside the gene matches. Germline V gives CDR1 KGHSH, CDR2 LQKENI. CDR3 length: 15 amino acids. As DNA, the CDR3 is TGTGCCAGCTCCTTAGGGACAGGGTTTCCGCGCGAGCAGTACGTC. Amino acid sequence: CASSLGTGFPREQYV.

This chain links TRBV25-1 with TRBJ2-2; TRBD1 matches at 8 bases. The V segment lost 7 bases and the J segment 5 bases; nucleotides outside the gene matches: 3. The CDR3 is 13 amino acids. Germline V gives CDR1 MGHDK, CDR2 SYGVNS. The CDR3 spells CASIDRGTGELFF. CDR3 bases: TGTGCCAGCATCGACAGGGGAACCGGGGAGCTGTTTTTT.

The chain recombines TRBV5-4 with TRBJ1-1; a weak D match, TRBD1 (5 bases). V lost 5 bases and J lost 3, with 11 bases in between. Germline V gene sequence: CDR1 SGHNT, CDR2 YYREEE (reference sequence). The CDR3 covers 13 residues. The CDR3 nucleotides read TGTGCCAGCAGATTAAGACAGCACACTGAAGCTTTCTTT. Translating it yields CASRLRQHTEAFF.

The gene calls are TRBV5-1 and TRBJ2-2; 10 nucleotides match TRBD2. J gave up 1 base and V 2 bases, and 5 bases lay outside the gene matches. The CDR3 consists of 17 residues. Germline loops: CDR1 SGHRS, CDR2 YFSETQ. CDR3 nucleotide sequence: TGCGCCAGCAGCTTAGTACTAGCGGGATTGAACACCGGGGAGCTGTTTTTT. It translates to CASSLVLAGLNTGELFF.

The chain is built from TRBV9 and TRBJ1-3; perhaps TRBD1 as D (6 bases). Germline-derived CDR1 and CDR2 are SGDLS and YYNGEE. The CDR3 is 15 amino acids. The V and J ends lost 3 bases and 1 base respectively, with 11 bases between them. The CDR3 nucleotides are TGTGCCAGCAGCGACAGCGGACAGTCTGGAAACACCATATATTTT. Its protein product is CASSDSGQSGNTIYF.

CDR3 nucleotides: TGTGCCAGCTCGACCATAGGACAGGGGTTCGAGCAGTACTTC. It translates to CASSTIGQGFEQYF. V usage is TRBV18 and J usage is TRBJ2-7; 9 nucleotides match TRBD1. The germline V gene encodes CDR1 KGHSH and CDR2 LQKENI. The V and J ends lost 6 bases and 6 bases, in that order; junction bases with no gene match: 9. The CDR3 totals 14 residues. Full variable domain (remainder filled in from reference TRBV18 and TRBJ2-7): NAGVMQNPRHLVRRRGQEARLRCSPMKGHSHVYWYRQLPEEGLKFMVYLQKENIIDESGMPKERFSAEFPKEGPSILRIQQVVRGDSAAYFCASSTIGQGFEQYFGPGTRLTVT.

The chain uses TRBV18 and TRBJ1-2, with D maybe TRBD1 (5 bases). V lost 3 bases and J 7 bases, leaving 15 bases between the germline ends. The CDR3 runs to 14 residues. Germline CDR1 KGHSH, CDR2 LQKENI. DNA of the CDR3: TGTGCCAGCTCACCCTCCGGGGGGGACGGTGGCTACACCTTC. It specifies CASSPSGGDGGYTF. The full variable domain, rest sourced from reference TRBV18 and TRBJ1-2, is NAGVMQNPRHLVRRRGQEARLRCSPMKGHSHVYWYRQLPEEGLKFMVYLQKENIIDESGMPKERFSAEFPKEGPSILRIQQVVRGDSAAYFCASSPSGGDGGYTFGSGTRLTVV.

The V gene is TRBV19, the J gene TRBJ1-1; D gene unclear. Germline CDR1 LNHDA, CDR2 SQIVND (reference sequence). V shed 6 bases and J shed 0 bases, with 8 bases lying between them. This CDR3 is 13 amino acids long. This CDR3 reads CASRLGMNTEAFF. DNA of the CDR3: TGTGCCAGTAGACTCGGTATGAACACTGAAGCTTTCTTT.

The chain joins TRBV6-4 to TRBJ1-6; no clear D gene. Trimming shortened V by 0 bases and J by 14 bases, and 14 bases separated the two germline ends. The V gene's germline CDR1 is MRHNA and CDR2 SNTAGT. The CDR3 is 14 residues long. The CDR3 loop reads CASSDSRQALSLHF. Written as DNA, the CDR3 is TGTGCCAGCAGTGACTCTCGGCAGGCCTTGTCCCTCCACTTT.